The T cell receptor (beta chain) described here comes from a study of blood T cells in healthy people across ages. A second PCR of 7 to 11 cycles used a sample-barcoded 5' primer and a J-beta primer mix. TCRdb analysed the 5' RACE reads with MiXCR anew, one entry per CDR3 protein. The table has some 700,000 distinct CDR3 sequences, 35% to 45% seen once. The extraction recovered at least 5.5 micrograms of total RNA per sample. This clonotype was counted ten times or more. Its target is not known. Study-wide results and limits: The unknown donor CMV status may have confounded expanded clonotype changes.

V was pared by 0 bases and J by 4 bases, with 8 bases between. CDR1 is LNHNV, CDR2 YYDKDF, per germline (reference sequence). CDR3 length: 14 residues. The clonotype originates from a woman between 55 and 75 years old in good health. The chain recombines TRBV15 with TRBJ2-3; D gene ambiguous. Specimen: blood. This CDR3 is CATSRDLSADTQYF. CDR3 sequence (DNA): TGTGCCACCAGCAGAGACCTTTCGGCAGATACGCAGTATTTT.